These 19 T cell receptor beta chains came from one sample sequenced in a study. TCRdb reprocessed the RT-PCR reads with MiXCR, giving one entry per CDR3 protein. The top ten clones hold roughly 3.9% of a sample with 550,000 to 750,000 distinct CDR3 sequences, 13% to 15% of them seen once. Sequences were obtained from memory CD4+ T cells from blood. These receptors came from a female donor in good health, serving as a healthy control.

J is TRBJ1-5 and V is TRBV28, with a tentative D call TRBD1 (5 bases). V was clipped by 7 bases and J by 7 bases, with 20 bases between them. CDR1 MDHEN and CDR2 SYDVKM come from the germline V gene. The CDR3 extends over 15 amino acids. The CDR3 is CASTAVGGEGQPQHF. As DNA, the CDR3 is TGTGCCAGCACCGCAGTCGGGGGAGAGGGCCAGCCCCAGCATTTT.

Only a few counts were recorded for this clonotype. The V call is TRBV5-1, the J call TRBJ2-1; D remains unclear. Germline V gene sequence: CDR1 SGHRS, CDR2 YFSETQ. The CDR3 contains 18 residues. V lost 0 bases, J lost 6 bases, and 22 bases lay in between. CDR3 DNA sequence: TGCGCCAGCAGCTTGGGTCGGTTTCAGTCCTATGGGCCCAATGAGCAGTTCTTC. Its translation is CASSLGRFQSYGPNEQFF.

This clonotype was seen many times. One end of the junction does not line up with germline, which may come from a read error. This chain links TRBV4-3 with TRBJ2-1, with D possibly TRBD2 on 5 matching bases. Per the germline V gene, CDR1 is LGHNA and CDR2 is YSLEER. The CDR3 length is 13 residues. CDR3 DNA: TGCGCCAGCAGCCAAGAAGCAGGACTGGGTACGGTCTTC. Translating it yields CASSQEAGLGTVF.

This clonotype has more than one count but fewer than ten. The chain combines TRBV11-2 with TRBJ2-1, with D maybe TRBD2 (5 bases). The CDR3 contains 14 residues. V lost 5 bases and J lost 2, with 10 bases in between. CDR1 is SGHAT, CDR2 FQNNGV, per germline. CDR3 in DNA: TGTGCCAGCAGCAAGGACTCTACCTACAATGAGCAGTTCTTC. The encoded protein is CASSKDSTYNEQFF.

This clonotype was counted ten times or more. The chain links TRBV4-3 to TRBJ2-3, with D tentatively TRBD2 (5 bases). V was shortened by 0 bases and J by 4 bases, with 17 bases between the two germline ends. CDR1 is LGHNA, CDR2 YSLEER, per germline. The CDR3 has 17 residues. In nucleotides, the CDR3 is TGCGCCAGCAGCCAAGATATGGGGAGAATGGGCGCAGATACGCAGTATTTT. Its protein product is CASSQDMGRMGADTQYF.

The chain has TRBV24-1 and TRBJ2-1; D is unclear. Between the trimmed V and J ends, which lost 0 bases and 0 bases, there was a span of 17 bases. CDR3 length: 19 residues. Germline values: CDR1 KGHDR, CDR2 SFDVKD. CDR3 loop: CATSDLPRATASSYNEQFF. Written as DNA, the CDR3 is TGTGCCACCAGTGATTTGCCAAGGGCGACGGCTAGCTCCTACAATGAGCAGTTCTTC.

The chain is built from TRBV7-2 and TRBJ2-1; no definite D call. Germline loops: CDR1 SGHTA, CDR2 FQGNSA. The CDR3 sequence is 14 residues long. V was pared by 3 bases and J by 2 bases, with 8 bases between. The CDR3 nucleotides read TGTGCCAGCAGCTTTCAAGGACCCTACAATGAGCAGTTCTTC. Translated, it gives CASSFQGPYNEQFF. Full variable domain (outside the CDR3, taken from reference TRBV7-2 and TRBJ2-1): GAGVSQSPSNKVTEKGKDVELRCDPISGHTALYWYRQSLGQGLEFLIYFQGNSAPDKSGLPSDRFSAERTGGSVSTLTIQRTQQEDSAVYLCASSFQGPYNEQFFGPGTRLTVL.

This clonotype was found a few times. This chain links TRBV7-8 with TRBJ2-1; 8 positions agree with TRBD2. The CDR3 extends over 15 amino acids. The germline CDR1 and CDR2 sequences are SGHVS and FQNEAQ. Trimming took 5 bases from V and 3 from J; bases not matched to a gene: 6. The CDR3 here is CASSPLADYYNEQFF. The CDR3 coding sequence is TGTGCCAGCAGCCCACTAGCGGACTACTACAATGAGCAGTTCTTC.

This sequence joins TRBV6-1 and TRBJ1-6; D is ambiguous. CDR3 size: 12 residues. Looked up from germline, CDR1 is MNHNS and CDR2 is SASEGT. Trimming stripped 7 bases from V and 10 bases from J, with 11 bases between. DNA of the CDR3: TGTGCCAGCATAAAACCGGGGTCACCCCTCCACTTT. The encoded protein is CASIKPGSPLHF.

About this clonotype: Compared with germline, one end of the junction differs, possibly owing to a read error. The chain is built from TRBV7-8 and TRBJ2-3; D might be TRBD2 (5 bases). The CDR3 has 14 residues. Per the germline V gene, CDR1 is SGHVS and CDR2 is FQNEAQ. CDR3 DNA sequence: TGTGCCAGCAGCCTAGCTCCGCTCACAGATACGCAGTATTTT. This encodes CASSLAPLTDTQYF.

This clonotype turned up a few times. The chain joins TRBV6-5 to TRBJ2-3; TRBD2 matches 9 bases. This CDR3 is built from 16 residues. V shed 6 bases, J shed 1 base, and the junction held 8 bases outside the gene matches. The germline gives CDR1 MNHEY, CDR2 SVGAGI. The CDR3 nucleotides read TGTGCCAGCAGCCGCCCGGTAGCGGGAGGCACAGATACGCAGTATTTT. Encoded protein: CASSRPVAGGTDTQYF.

About this clonotype: One end of the junction fails to match germline, which may point to a read error. V gene TRBV5-1 combines with J gene TRBJ2-5, with D uncertain. The CDR3 has 15 amino acids. Germline V CDR1 and CDR2: SGHRS, YFSETQ. Written as DNA, the CDR3 is TGCGCCTGCAGCTCTACTTCGGGTCCAGAAGAGATCCAGTACTTC. Amino acids: CACSSTSGPEEIQYF. The full variable domain, completed using reference TRBV5-1 and TRBJ2-5, is KAGVTQTPRYLIKTRGQQVTLSCSPISGHRSVSWYQQTPGQGLQFLFEYFSETQRNKGNFPGRFSGRQFSNSRSEMNVSTLELGDSALYLCACSSTSGPEEIQYFGPGTRLLVL.

This clonotype was detected a few times. J is TRBJ2-1 and V is TRBV20-1, with TRBD2 matching over 14 bases. Per the germline V gene, CDR1 is DFQATT and CDR2 is SNEGSKA (reference sequence). The trim removed 1 base at V and 7 bases at J, leaving 12 bases unmatched. This CDR3 spans 18 amino acids. The DNA for the CDR3 is TGCAGTGCTAGAGCGGGGAGTGGACTAGCGGGAGGAGGGAATGAGCAGTTCTTC. It specifies CSARAGSGLAGGGNEQFF.

This clonotype was observed a few times. CDR3 region: CASSGKNPDVSYEQYF. For the CDR3, the DNA is TGCGCCAGCAGCGGGAAAAACCCGGACGTCTCCTACGAGCAGTACTTC. The V call is TRBV5-1, the J call TRBJ2-7; D is unclear. CDR1 is SGHRS and CDR2 is YFSETQ in the germline V gene. Between the trimmed V and J ends, which lost 4 bases and 0 bases, there was a span of 17 bases. The CDR3 runs 16 residues.

As regards this clonotype: This may stem from a read error, because a much larger clone lies one nucleotide away. V is TRBV5-6 and J is TRBJ1-2; 7 bases align to TRBD1. CDR3 length equals 13 residues. In germline, CDR1 is SGHDT, CDR2 YYEEEE. CDR3 coding DNA: TGTTCCAGCAGCTTGAAGGGGGCGCGAGGCTACACCTTC. Protein sequence: CSSSLKGARGYTF.

V usage is TRBV7-2 and J usage is TRBJ2-7; D gene uncertain. CDR3 size: 16 residues. CDR1 SGHTA and CDR2 FQGNSA come from the germline V gene. V was trimmed by 1 base and J by 2 bases, leaving 15 bases between them. In nucleotides, the CDR3 is TGTGCCAGCAGCTTAGACGTGAGGACGCTAACCTACGAGCAGTACTTC. It is translated as CASSLDVRTLTYEQYF. The full variable domain, in which reference TRBV7-2 and TRBJ2-7 provide the parts outside the CDR3, is GAGVSQSPSNKVTEKGKDVELRCDPISGHTALYWYRQSLGQGLEFLIYFQGNSAPDKSGLPSDRFSAERTGGSVSTLTIQRTQQEDSAVYLCASSLDVRTLTYEQYFGPGTRLTVT.

This chain joins TRBV4-2 and TRBJ2-1, with D unclear. Trimming pared 0 bases from V and 8 bases from J, leaving 8 bases between. Germline loops: CDR1 LGHNA, CDR2 YNFKEQ. This CDR3 is built from 13 residues. CDR3 DNA sequence: TGTGCCAGCAGCCAAGAGGGTCGGGATGAGCAGTTCTTC. It is translated as CASSQEGRDEQFF.

This clonotype was recorded at least ten times. The chain combines TRBV10-2 with TRBJ1-4; TRBD1 agrees at 12 bases. V was pared by 8 bases and J by 0 bases, with 10 bases of the junction left unmatched. The CDR3 consists of 18 residues. Germline V lookup: CDR1 WSHSY, CDR2 SAAADI. The CDR3: CASGSGTGGVSTNEKLFF. For the CDR3, the DNA is TGCGCCAGCGGCTCCGGGACAGGGGGCGTTTCAACTAATGAAAAACTGTTTTTT.

This clonotype was counted only a few times. V and J are TRBV10-3 and TRBJ1-1; TRBD1 is a possible D gene (6 bases). V was cut by 3 bases and J by 4 bases, with 12 bases left in between. Per germline, CDR1 ENHRY and CDR2 SYGVKD. The CDR3 is made up of 14 amino acids. CDR3 in amino acids: CAISDLGGRTEAFF. The CDR3 coding sequence is TGTGCCATCAGTGATTTGGGGGGCCGCACTGAAGCTTTCTTT.